This record looks at one T cell receptor (beta chain) sequence and its context. Its specificity is unknown. Using its own MiXCR run on the RT-PCR reads, TCRdb lists one record per CDR3 protein. The repertoire holds approximately 520,000 distinct CDR3 sequences, with 25% as singletons. This sample was taken from a study of response to subunit inactivated influenza vaccine. Broader study findings: That few new T cells are recruited by each seasonal influenza vaccination was the authors' suggestion.

The CDR3 length is 14 residues. Germline assignment: CDR1 GTSNPN and CDR2 SVGIG (reference sequence). V lost 2 bases and J lost 2, with 13 bases in between. The gene calls are TRBV30 and TRBJ2-7; the D is unclear. The specimen comprised CD4+ T cells sorted from PBMCs, sampled more than 4 days after vaccination. This clonotype was sampled from a man aged 50 to 59 who received an inactivated influenza vaccine. The CDR3 spells CAWSLTRPPYEQYF. In DNA, the CDR3 is TGTGCCTGGAGTTTGACTCGGCCCCCCTACGAGCAGTACTTC.